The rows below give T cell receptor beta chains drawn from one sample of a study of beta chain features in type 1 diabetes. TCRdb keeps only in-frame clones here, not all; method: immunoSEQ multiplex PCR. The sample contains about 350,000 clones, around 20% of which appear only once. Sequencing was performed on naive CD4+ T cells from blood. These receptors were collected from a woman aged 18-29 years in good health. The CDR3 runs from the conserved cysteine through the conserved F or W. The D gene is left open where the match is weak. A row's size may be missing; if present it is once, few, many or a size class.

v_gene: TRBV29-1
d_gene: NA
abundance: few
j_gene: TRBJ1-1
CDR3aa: CSVVRGIGATEAFF
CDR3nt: TGCAGCGTTGTTCGTGGAATTGGGGCCACTGAAGCTTTCTTT

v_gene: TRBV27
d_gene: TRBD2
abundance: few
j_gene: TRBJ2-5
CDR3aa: CASSSYRRTSGEPRTQYF
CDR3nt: TGTGCCAGCAGTTCTTACCGCAGGACTAGCGGAGAACCAAGGACCCAGTACTTC

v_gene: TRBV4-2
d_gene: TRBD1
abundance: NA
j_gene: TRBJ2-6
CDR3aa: CASSHGQGISGANVLTF
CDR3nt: TGTGCCAGCAGCCACGGACAGGGGATCTCTGGGGCCAACGTCCTGACTTTC

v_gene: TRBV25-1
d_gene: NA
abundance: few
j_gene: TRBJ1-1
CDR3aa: CATSRRGATEAFF
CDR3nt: TGTGCCACCAGCCGTCGGGGGGCCACTGAAGCTTTCTTT

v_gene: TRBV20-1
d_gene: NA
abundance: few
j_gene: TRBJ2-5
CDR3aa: CSARKGETQYF
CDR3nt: TGCAGTGCTAGGAAGGGGGAGACCCAGTACTTC

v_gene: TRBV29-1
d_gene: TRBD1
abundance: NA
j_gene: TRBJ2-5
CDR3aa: CSVDGGWGQRQETQYF
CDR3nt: TGCAGCGTTGACGGTGGGTGGGGACAGCGGCAAGAGACCCAGTACTTC

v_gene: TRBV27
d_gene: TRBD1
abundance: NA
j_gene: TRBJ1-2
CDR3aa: CASSDRGGYGYTF
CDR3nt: TGTGCCAGCAGCGACAGGGGAGGCTATGGCTACACCTTC

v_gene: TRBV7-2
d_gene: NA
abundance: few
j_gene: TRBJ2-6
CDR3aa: CASSPELVPGANVLTF
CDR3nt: TGTGCCAGCAGCCCAGAACTAGTTCCTGGGGCCAACGTCCTGACTTTC

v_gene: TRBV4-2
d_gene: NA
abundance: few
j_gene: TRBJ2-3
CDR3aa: CASSQEWGPTDTQYF
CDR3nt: TGTGCCAGCAGCCAAGAATGGGGGCCCACAGATACGCAGTATTTT

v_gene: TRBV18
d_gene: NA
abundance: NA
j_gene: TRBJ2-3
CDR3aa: CASSPELASTDTQYF
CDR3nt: TGTGCCAGCTCACCGGAGCTAGCGAGCACAGATACGCAGTATTTT

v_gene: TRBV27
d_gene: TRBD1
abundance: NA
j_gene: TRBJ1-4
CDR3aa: CASSPGQVVNEKLFF
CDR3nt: TGTGCCAGCAGTCCCGGACAGGTCGTCAATGAAAAACTGTTTTTT

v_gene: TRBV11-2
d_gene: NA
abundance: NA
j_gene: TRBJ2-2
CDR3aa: CASSLEGVGELFF
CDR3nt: TGTGCCAGCAGCTTAGAGGGCGTCGGGGAGCTGTTTTTT

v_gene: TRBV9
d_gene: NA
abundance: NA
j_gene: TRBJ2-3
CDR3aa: CASSVDSMAGLSTDTQYF
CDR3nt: TGTGCCAGCAGCGTAGACTCAATGGCGGGGCTTAGCACAGATACGCAGTATTTT

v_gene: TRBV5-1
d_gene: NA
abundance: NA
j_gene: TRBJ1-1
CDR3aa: CASSPGGANTEAFF
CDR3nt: TGCGCCAGCTCGCCCGGGGGAGCGAACACTGAAGCTTTCTTT

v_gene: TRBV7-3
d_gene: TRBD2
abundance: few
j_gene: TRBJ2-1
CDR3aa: CASSLKRGGDNEQFF
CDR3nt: TGTGCCAGCAGCTTGAAGCGGGGGGGCGACAATGAGCAGTTCTTC

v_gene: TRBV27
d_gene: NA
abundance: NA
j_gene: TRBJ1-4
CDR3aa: CASSLSASEKLFF
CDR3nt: TGTGCCAGCAGCTTATCGGCCAGTGAAAAACTGTTTTTT

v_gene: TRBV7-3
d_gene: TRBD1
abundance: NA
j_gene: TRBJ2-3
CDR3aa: CASSVQGVSTDTQYF
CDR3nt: TGTGCCAGCAGCGTTCAGGGGGTCAGCACAGATACGCAGTATTTT

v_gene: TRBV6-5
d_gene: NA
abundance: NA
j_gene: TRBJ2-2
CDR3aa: CASSYRGGNTGELFF
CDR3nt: TGTGCCAGCAGTTACAGGGGGGGAAACACCGGGGAGCTGTTTTTT

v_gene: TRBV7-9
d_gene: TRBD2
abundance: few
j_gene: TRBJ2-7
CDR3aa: CASSLSASGAYEQYF
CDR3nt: TGTGCCAGCAGCTTATCCGCTAGCGGGGCCTACGAGCAGTACTTC

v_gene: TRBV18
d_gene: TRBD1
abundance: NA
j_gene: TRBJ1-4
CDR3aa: CASSDRATNEKLFF
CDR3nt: TGTGCCAGCTCTGACAGGGCAACTAATGAAAAACTGTTTTTT